This entry lists 31 T cell receptor beta chains sequenced from one sample in a study of regulatory T cells in long-lasting Graves disease. The time point denotes: newly diagnosed GD, antithyroid drugs for less than 3 months. From RNA extracted from PBMCs, the TCR library was made. Relying on iRepertoire HTBI primers and Arm-PCR of CDR3 regions, the team built TCR beta libraries. MiXCR was run by TCRdb on the multiplex PCR reads, yielding one entry per CDR3 protein. This table has approximately 470,000 distinct CDR3 sequences, 16% appearing once. A further study also used this sample, focusing on T cells in Graves' hyperthyroidism and ophthalmopathy.

The sample was peripheral blood mononuclear cells (PBMCs), taken at new diagnosis, from a patient treated with antithyroid drugs. These receptor sequences come from a middle-aged man with Graves disease.

The chain recombines TRBV7-9 with TRBJ2-5, with unresolved D. The CDR3 consists of 14 residues. Germline V gene lookup returns CDR1 SEHNR and CDR2 FQNEAQ (reference sequence). V lost 4 bases and J 6 bases, leaving 15 bases between the germline ends. CDR3 coding DNA: TGTGCCAGCAGCTCGTCCTCTGCGATTAAGACCCAGTACTTC. The encoded protein is CASSSSSAIKTQYF. Together with reference TRBV7-9 and TRBJ2-5, the CDR3 gives the full variable domain: DTGVSQNPRHKITKRGQNVTFRCDPISEHNRLYWYRQTLGQGPEFLTYFQNEAQLEKSRLLSDRFSAERPKGSFSTLEIQRTEQGDSAMYLCASSSSSAIKTQYFGPGTRLLVL.

This chain links TRBV5-5 with TRBJ1-5; D might be TRBD1 (5 bases). The V gene's germline CDR1 is SGHKS and CDR2 YYEKEE (reference sequence). The CDR3 runs 14 residues. V lost 5 bases, J lost 2 bases, and 11 bases lay in between. The CDR3 DNA reads TGTGCCAGCAGTCAGGGAGTAGGCAATCAGCCCCAGCATTTT. Residues: CASSQGVGNQPQHF.

This clonotype has only a few counts. The V call is TRBV4-1, the J call TRBJ2-7; 8 bases match TRBD1. Looked up from germline, CDR1 is MGHRA and CDR2 is YSYEKL. V was clipped by 4 bases and J by 1 base; unmatched bases: 6. The CDR3 spans 15 residues. The CDR3 nucleotides read TGCGCCAGCAGCCCGGAGGACAGGGATTCCTACGAGCAGTACTTC. Its translation is CASSPEDRDSYEQYF.

J is TRBJ2-3 and V is TRBV4-1; 7 nucleotides agree with TRBD2. This CDR3 spans 18 amino acids. The V gene end was trimmed by 0 bases and the J gene end by 2 bases; junction bases not matched to a gene: 11. CDR1 is MGHRA and CDR2 is YSYEKL in the germline V gene. The DNA of the CDR3 is TGCGCCAGCAGCCAAGAGCCGCCCGCTAGCGGCATCACAGATACGCAGTATTTT. It codes for CASSQEPPASGITDTQYF.

This clonotype was seen at least ten times. The gene calls are TRBV3-1 and TRBJ1-2; perhaps TRBD1 as D (6 bases). CDR3 length: 13 amino acids. Trimming removed 3 bases from V and 1 base from J, with 6 bases in between. Germline V gene sequence: CDR1 LGHDT, CDR2 YNNKEL (reference sequence). The CDR3 nucleotides are TGTGCCAGCAGCCAGGACAGTAACTATGGCTACACCTTC. Translation gives CASSQDSNYGYTF.

There are many counts of this clonotype. Mismatch with germline at one junction end may stem from a read error. This chain joins TRBV5-1 and TRBJ2-3; D remains ambiguous. Germline values: CDR1 SGHRS, CDR2 YFSETQ. The CDR3 is made up of 12 amino acids. The CDR3 nucleotides read TGTGCCAGCAGCTTGACCACAGATACGCAGTATTTT. This encodes CASSLTTDTQYF.

The table lists this clonotype with many counts. The rearrangement uses TRBV30 and TRBJ1-3; D remains unclear. The ends were cut back, 0 bases at V and 4 bases at J, with 10 bases in the middle. CDR1 is GTSNPN, CDR2 SVGIG, per germline (reference sequence). The CDR3 totals 14 residues. The CDR3 sequence is CAWSVGKNGNTIYF. The DNA of the CDR3 is TGTGCCTGGAGTGTAGGGAAGAACGGAAACACCATATATTTT.

This clonotype was counted at least ten times. This rearrangement joins TRBV27 to TRBJ2-1, with TRBD2 matching over 9 bases. This CDR3 has 17 amino acids. Looked up from germline, CDR1 is MNHEY and CDR2 is SMNVEV (reference sequence). V dropped 2 bases and J dropped 7; count of bases not matched to a gene: 12. CDR3 amino acids: CASSLGGSGSFVNEQFF. CDR3 nucleotide sequence: TGTGCCAGCAGTTTAGGGGGTAGCGGGAGCTTCGTTAATGAGCAGTTCTTC.

Note on this clonotype: Given a far larger clone just one base away, this is likely a sequencing read error. V and J are TRBV3-1 and TRBJ1-1; no definite D call. The CDR3 spans 14 residues. V was cut by 6 bases and J by 4 bases, with 15 bases left in between. Germline CDR1 reads LGHDT; CDR2 reads YNNKEL (reference sequence). Here the CDR3 reads CASSLQRRVTEAFF. CDR3 nucleotide sequence: TGTGCCAGCAGTTTACAGAGGCGGGTCACTGAAGCTTTCTTT.

There are many counts of this clonotype. The chain has TRBV5-1 and TRBJ2-1; 9 nucleotides line up with TRBD1. This CDR3 region has 15 residues. In germline, CDR1 is SGHRS, CDR2 YFSETQ. J lost 7 bases, V lost 4 bases, and 9 bases had no gene match. CDR3 loop: CASSGTGTGWNEQFF. As DNA, the CDR3 is TGCGCCAGCAGCGGAACCGGGACAGGGTGGAATGAGCAGTTCTTC.

This clonotype was recorded at least ten times. V usage is TRBV6-2 or TRBV6-3 and J usage is TRBJ2-7, with D perhaps being TRBD1 or TRBD2 (5 bases each). This CDR3 region has 14 residues. Looked up from germline, CDR1 is MNHEY and CDR2 is SVGEGT. Trimming cost V 5 bases and J 5 bases, with 16 bases left between them. Here the CDR3 DNA reads TGTGCCAGCAGTGCCGGGACCGTTAATCACGAGCAGTACTTC. It is translated as CASSAGTVNHEQYF.

This clonotype was counted between two and nine times. V and J are TRBV12-3 or TRBV12-4 and TRBJ2-3; 10 positions agree with TRBD2. V lost 3 bases to trimming and J lost 3 bases; unmatched junction nucleotides: 9. The CDR3 totals 17 residues. The CDR3 bases are TGTGCCAGCAGTTTTTTGGCTAGCGGGAGTCAAACAGATACGCAGTATTTT. Amino acid sequence: CASSFLASGSQTDTQYF.

This clonotype has at least ten counts. The V call is TRBV15, the J call TRBJ2-5; the D is unclear. Deletions cut 0 bases from V and 2 bases from J, with 13 bases between. Germline V gene data show CDR1 as LNHNV and CDR2 as YYDKDF (reference sequence). The CDR3 consists of 16 residues. The CDR3 DNA is TGTGCCACCAGCAGAGATCTGTTCAGGAGACAAGAGACCCAGTACTTC. This codes for CATSRDLFRRQETQYF.

This clonotype appeared many times. The V and J genes are TRBV9 and TRBJ2-7; 7 bases map to TRBD2. The V segment lost 0 bases and the J segment 4 bases; nucleotides outside the gene matches: 7. The germline V gene encodes CDR1 SGDLS and CDR2 YYNGEE. The CDR3 spans 15 residues. This CDR3 is CASSVDWTSTYEQYF. The DNA of the CDR3 is TGTGCCAGCAGCGTAGATTGGACTAGTACGTACGAGCAGTACTTC.

This clonotype occurred many times. CDR3 in DNA: TGTGCCTGCGGACCTGGGGCGCCAGGCACTGAAGCTTTCTTT. As protein: CACGPGAPGTEAFF. The rearrangement joins TRBV30 to TRBJ1-1, with D perhaps matching TRBD1 (5 bases). This CDR3 has 14 residues. Trimming took off 6 bases at V and 4 bases at J, with 18 bases between the two ends. Germline CDR1 and CDR2: GTSNPN and SVGIG (reference sequence).

This clonotype was seen at least ten times. This rearrangement joins TRBV7-3 to TRBJ2-3; D gene ambiguous. Germline lookup yields CDR1 SGHTA and CDR2 FQGTGA. Trimming took 0 bases from V and 0 from J, leaving 7 bases between them. The CDR3 is 15 amino acids. CDR3: CASSLTPESTDTQYF. The DNA for the CDR3 is TGTGCCAGCAGCTTAACGCCGGAGAGCACAGATACGCAGTATTTT.

This clonotype has more than one count but fewer than ten. The chain recombines TRBV6-1 with TRBJ2-7, with 10 bases matching TRBD2. Looked up from germline, CDR1 is MNHNS and CDR2 is SASEGT. V lost 3 bases, J lost 7 bases, and 9 bases stayed unmatched. CDR3 length: 15 amino acids. The CDR3 DNA reads TGTGCCAGCAGTGACAGGACTAGCGGTTCTCGGGAGCAGTACTTC. As protein: CASSDRTSGSREQYF.

On this clonotype: A much larger clone sits a single nucleotide away, making a read error possible. The chain is built from TRBV13 and TRBJ2-7, with D perhaps being TRBD1 or TRBD2 (5 bases each). Germline CDR1 reads PRHDT; CDR2 reads FYEKMQ (reference sequence). CDR3 size: 13 residues. V was cut by 4 bases and J by 6 bases, with 13 bases left in between. The CDR3 sequence is CASSSGPIGEQYF. CDR3 DNA: TGTGCCAGCAGCTCGGGACCCATCGGCGAGCAGTACTTC.

J is TRBJ2-1 and V is TRBV11-2, with D unresolved. Per germline, CDR1 SGHAT and CDR2 FQNNGV. The CDR3 consists of 13 residues. Trimming cost V 0 bases and J 10 bases, with 10 bases left between them. The CDR3 sequence is CASSLDLRAEQFF. The CDR3, as DNA: TGTGCCAGCAGCTTAGATCTGCGAGCAGAGCAGTTCTTC. The variable domain in full, completed from reference TRBV11-2 and TRBJ2-1, reads EAGVAQSPRYKIIEKRQSVAFWCNPISGHATLYWYQQILGQGPKLLIQFQNNGVVDDSQLPKDRFSAERLKGVDSTLKIQPAKLEDSAVYLCASSLDLRAEQFFGPGTRLTVL.

V is TRBV20-1 and J is TRBJ2-1; D not resolved. CDR3 length: 14 residues. The V gene lost 3 bases and the J gene lost 0 bases, with 9 bases spanning the gap. Germline values: CDR1 DFQATT, CDR2 SNEGSKA (reference sequence). For the CDR3, the DNA is TGCAGTGCTAGCCCCGATAGCTCCTACAATGAGCAGTTCTTC. It encodes CSASPDSSYNEQFF.

This chain uses TRBV10-3 with TRBJ2-2, with 15 bases matching TRBD2. Per germline, CDR1 ENHRY and CDR2 SYGVKD. The CDR3 has 19 residues. V lost 4 bases, J lost 0 bases, and 6 bases stayed unmatched. The CDR3 coding sequence is TGTGCCATCAGTGCCCGGACTAGCGGGAGGGGACCGAACACCGGGGAGCTGTTTTTT. This codes for CAISARTSGRGPNTGELFF.

In its sample, this clonotype was seen a few times. The chain has TRBV13 and TRBJ1-1; no reliable D call. The CDR3 runs 13 residues. Germline values: CDR1 PRHDT, CDR2 FYEKMQ (reference sequence). Trimming took 2 bases from V and 11 from J, leaving 15 bases between them. CDR3 loop: CASSLTRAARAFF. Written as DNA, the CDR3 is TGTGCCAGCAGCTTAACGAGGGCAGCGAGGGCTTTCTTT.

This clonotype was seen repeatedly, ten times or more. The rearrangement uses TRBV7-2 and TRBJ2-7; 7 positions match TRBD1. Trimming cost V 1 base and J 2 bases; bases outside gene matches: 2. The CDR3 length is 14 residues. In germline, CDR1 is SGHTA, CDR2 FQGNSA. The DNA of the CDR3 is TGTGCCAGCAGCTTAGAACAGGGGCCCTACGAGCAGTACTTC. Protein: CASSLEQGPYEQYF.

This clonotype appeared many times. The chain recombines TRBV11-2 with TRBJ2-1; the match to TRBD2 covers 13 bases. There are 16 residues in the CDR3. Germline V gives CDR1 SGHAT, CDR2 FQNNGV. Losses at the gene ends were 4 bases for V and 7 bases for J; bases not matched to a gene: 7. CDR3 region: CASSSPGLAGENEQFF. The CDR3 coding sequence is TGTGCCAGCAGCTCCCCCGGACTAGCGGGAGAAAATGAGCAGTTCTTC.

This clonotype was counted at least ten times. The CDR3 sequence is CSAGRDSSNQPQHF. Here the CDR3 DNA reads TGCAGTGCTGGACGGGACAGTAGCAATCAGCCCCAGCATTTT. This chain joins TRBV20-1 and TRBJ1-5, with TRBD1 identical over 7 bases. Per germline, CDR1 DFQATT and CDR2 SNEGSKA (reference sequence). J was trimmed by 0 bases and V by 5 bases; bases with no gene match: 4. This CDR3 has 14 amino acids.

The chain joins TRBV2 to TRBJ2-5; D may be TRBD1 (5 bases). The CDR3 runs to 16 residues. V lost 10 bases to trimming and J lost 1 base, with 22 bases between them. Germline assignment: CDR1 SNHLY and CDR2 FYNNEI. CDR3 loop: CATDPAPRDSQETQYF. The CDR3 bases are TGTGCCACCGACCCGGCTCCCAGGGATTCCCAAGAGACCCAGTACTTC.

This clonotype was observed once. Here the CDR3 reads CASSDTPSGANVLTF. CDR3 DNA sequence: TGTGCCAGCAGCGATACCCCCTCTGGGGCCAACGTCCTGACTTTC. The rearrangement links TRBV7-9 to TRBJ2-6; no reliable D call. Germline V gene data show CDR1 as SEHNR and CDR2 as FQNEAQ (reference sequence). The ends were cut back, 5 bases at V and 0 bases at J, with 8 bases in the middle. The CDR3 loop spans 15 amino acids. Full variable domain (remainder filled in from reference TRBV7-9 and TRBJ2-6): DTGVSQNPRHKITKRGQNVTFRCDPISEHNRLYWYRQTLGQGPEFLTYFQNEAQLEKSRLLSDRFSAERPKGSFSTLEIQRTEQGDSAMYLCASSDTPSGANVLTFGAGSRLTVL.

This chain joins TRBV24-1 and TRBJ1-1, with unresolved D. The CDR3 totals 11 residues. Germline-derived CDR1 and CDR2 are KGHDR and SFDVKD. V dropped 5 bases and J dropped 6 bases, with 6 bases sitting between them. Here the CDR3 DNA reads TGTGCCACCAGTGGTGGGGCTGAAGCTTTCTTT. Its protein product is CATSGGAEAFF.

The V gene is TRBV3-1, the J gene TRBJ2-7; 13 bases are shared with TRBD2. Germline V lookup: CDR1 LGHDT, CDR2 YNNKEL (reference sequence). This CDR3 is built from 14 residues. V was clipped by 5 bases and J by 5 bases; unmatched bases: 3. The CDR3: CASSWTSGSDEQYF. In nucleotides, the CDR3 is TGTGCCAGCAGCTGGACTAGCGGGAGCGACGAGCAGTACTTC.

The V gene is TRBV11-2, the J gene TRBJ2-7; D not certain. Trimming removed 5 bases from V and 4 bases from J, with 12 bases in between. Germline V gives CDR1 SGHAT, CDR2 FQNNGV. This CDR3 is 13 amino acids long. CDR3 coding DNA: TGTGCCAGCAGCAAATCCGCCCCGTACGAGCAGTACTTC. It encodes CASSKSAPYEQYF.

This clonotype was observed a handful of times. The J gene is TRBJ2-1, the V gene TRBV7-6; D possibly corresponds to TRBD1 (6 bases). The CDR3 extends over 15 amino acids. The V end lost 5 bases, the J end lost 0 bases, and 11 bases lay between the germline ends. CDR1 and CDR2 from the germline V gene are SGHVS and FNYEAQ. CDR3 region: CASSSDRSSYNEQFF. CDR3 coding DNA: TGTGCCAGCAGCAGTGACAGGAGCTCCTACAATGAGCAGTTCTTC.